This is a list of T cell receptor beta chains from one sample in a study of shared clonotypes between healthy human individuals. Libraries were prepared by immunoSEQ multiplex PCR; TCRdb keeps only in-frame clonotypes and omits some of them. The sample records approximately 1,000,000 clones, about 80% being singletons. The sample comprised memory CD4+ T cells from PBMCs. These receptors originate from a man younger than 35 in good health. Some clones in this sample may be carry-over from other donors' samples. CDR3s include the opening cysteine and the closing phenylalanine or tryptophan. A D gene is named only where the DNA matches it firmly. Size values are once, few and many counts, or a class for expanded clones, and some rows have none.

j_gene	abundance	v_gene	d_gene	CDR3aa	CDR3nt
TRBJ2-2	once	TRBV5-4	.	CASSTREGANTGELFF	TGTGCCAGCAGCACCCGTGAAGGGGCCAACACCGGGGAGCTGTTTTTT
TRBJ2-2	.	TRBV14	.	CASSQGIRMNTGELFF	TGTGCCAGCAGCCAAGGTATTAGGATGAACACCGGGGAGCTGTTTTTT
TRBJ2-3	once	TRBV29-1	TRBD1	CSVERIRGGQATDTQYF	TGCAGCGTTGAAAGGATAAGAGGGGGACAGGCCACAGATACGCAGTATTTT
TRBJ2-1	.	TRBV5-1	.	CASSLGGHRDNEQFF	TGCGCCAGCAGCTTGGGGGGACATAGGGACAATGAGCAGTTCTTC
TRBJ2-7	.	TRBV6-1	.	CASRADSYEQYF	TGTGCCAGCAGGGCGGACAGTTACGAGCAGTACTTC
TRBJ2-7	.	TRBV4-2	.	CASSQDQDRRNEQYF	TGTGCCAGCAGCCAAGATCAAGACAGGCGGAACGAGCAGTACTTC
TRBJ2-1	.	TRBV2	TRBD1	CASTGTGENNEQFF	TGTGCCAGCACCGGGACAGGGGAGAACAATGAGCAGTTCTTC
TRBJ1-4	.	TRBV28	TRBD1	CASSSEAPTGNEKLFF	TGTGCCAGCAGTTCCGAGGCACCGACAGGGAATGAAAAACTGTTTTTT
TRBJ2-5	.	TRBV6-5	TRBD2	CASSPGVAGKETQYF	TGTGCCAGCAGCCCCGGGGTAGCGGGTAAAGAGACCCAGTACTTC
TRBJ2-3	.	TRBV5-1	.	CASSLDSASTDTQYF	TGCGCCAGCAGCTTGGACTCTGCTAGCACAGATACGCAGTATTTT
TRBJ2-1	.	TRBV5-1	.	CASSLVFGSDAHNEQFF	TGCGCCAGCAGCTTGGTTTTTGGGTCGGACGCCCACAATGAGCAGTTCTTC
TRBJ2-4	.	TRBV7-9	.	CASSFSAKNIQYF	TGTGCCAGCAGCTTTTCGGCCAAAAACATTCAGTACTTC
TRBJ1-2	.	TRBV29-1	.	CSVGSPITF	TGCAGCGTTGGGAGCCCTATCACCTTC
TRBJ2-3	.	TRBV27	.	CASSFRSPDTQYF	TGTGCCAGCAGTTTTAGGTCCCCAGATACGCAGTATTTT
TRBJ1-3	.	TRBV18	TRBD1	CASSPPQGSGNTIYF	TGTGCCAGCTCACCACCACAGGGGAGCGGAAACACCATATATTTT
TRBJ2-1	.	TRBV7-2	TRBD2	CASSRDYIPNSEQFF	TGTGCCAGCAGCCGGGACTATATCCCTAATAGTGAGCAGTTCTTC
TRBJ1-2	once	TRBV9	TRBD1	CASSPRQGAIYGYTF	TGTGCCAGCAGCCCACGACAGGGGGCTATCTATGGCTACACCTTC
TRBJ2-7	.	TRBV5-4	TRBD1	CASSAGQGLYEQYF	TGTGCCAGCAGCGCGGGACAGGGGCTCTACGAGCAGTACTTC
TRBJ2-5	few	TRBV5-5	.	CASSLGGQETQYF	TGTGCCAGCAGCTTGGGGGGGCAAGAGACCCAGTACTTC
TRBJ2-1	.	TRBV4-1	TRBD2	CASSQGLAGIGNEQFF	TGCGCCAGCAGCCAAGGACTAGCGGGAATCGGCAATGAGCAGTTCTTC
TRBJ2-7	.	TRBV2	TRBD1	CASSLARGRGRGEQYF	TGTGCCAGCAGCCTCGCCAGGGGCAGGGGGAGAGGGGAGCAGTACTTC
TRBJ2-7	.	TRBV7-3	.	CASRNQGRYEQYF	TGTGCCAGCAGGAACCAGGGCCGTTACGAGCAGTACTTC
TRBJ2-5	.	TRBV7-6	.	CASSLYPMGRSGGRETQYF	TGTGCCAGCAGCTTATACCCCATGGGGCGGAGTGGAGGCCGGGAGACCCAGTACTTC
TRBJ2-7	.	TRBV14	TRBD1	CASSQSGQGKQYF	TGTGCCAGCAGCCAATCGGGACAGGGGAAGCAGTACTTC
TRBJ1-2	.	TRBV28	.	CASRADINYGYTF	TGTGCCAGCAGAGCAGACATTAACTATGGCTACACCTTC
TRBJ2-2	.	TRBV30	TRBD1	CAWNRQGIGELFF	TGTGCCTGGAATAGACAGGGAATCGGGGAGCTGTTTTTT
TRBJ2-7	once	TRBV7-9	.	CASSLGNSAYEQYF	TGTGCCAGCAGCTTAGGGAATTCCGCCTACGAGCAGTACTTC
TRBJ2-1	.	TRBV28	.	CASRRTGSGYNEQFF	TGTGCCAGCAGACGAACAGGGTCGGGCTACAATGAGCAGTTCTTC
TRBJ1-5	.	TRBV25-1	.	CASSESPSGNQPQHF	TGTGCCAGCAGTGAATCCCCCTCCGGAAATCAGCCCCAGCATTTT
TRBJ2-3	.	TRBV30	.	CAWSVRADTQYF	TGTGCCTGGAGTGTAAGGGCGGATACGCAGTATTTT